This T cell receptor beta chain stems from a study of T cell responses to AZD1222 COVID-19 vaccine. Assay used: immunoSEQ multiplex PCR; TCRdb lists only in-frame clones, some missing. The repertoire has about 130,000 clones, around 90% of them found once; the top ten carry over 5%. In its sample, this clone was seen a few times. Its antigen remains unknown. Overall study findings and caveats: Among the donors, most were white British and more were female, and clonal diversity was possibly underestimated.

V was shortened by 8 bases and J by 3 bases, with 14 bases between the two germline ends. This CDR3 spans 13 amino acids. This receptor was taken from an adult who received the AZD1222 COVID-19 vaccine. The rearrangement joins TRBV12-3 or TRBV12-4 to TRBJ2-7; no definite D call. Here the sequenced sample was peripheral blood, taken 28 days after the second AZD1222 dose. CDR3 loop: CASGLLSGYEQYF. CDR3 nucleotide sequence: TGTGCCAGCGGTCTCCTCTCGGGCTACGAGCAGTACTTC.